These 2 T cell receptor beta chains were sequenced from one sample in a study of CD8 T cells in Susac syndrome. The RNA input was roughly 0.45 to 1 ug, and it was reverse transcribed with random hexamers. In TCRdb, the immunoSEQ multiplex PCR reads were re-called with MiXCR into one record per CDR3 protein. In the table there are roughly 160,000 distinct CDR3 sequences, more than 90% of which are singletons. The sequenced material came from CD4+ T cells from PBMCs. The receptors were sampled from a human donor in good health.

The chain is built from TRBV14 and TRBJ2-1; possibly TRBD2 for D (6 bases). The CDR3 consists of 14 residues. The V end was cut by 8 bases, the J end by 0 bases, with 11 bases between. Per germline, CDR1 SGHDN and CDR2 FVKESK. CDR3 in DNA: TGTGCCAGCGTTATGGGGGGCTCCTACAATGAGCAGTTCTTC. Protein product: CASVMGGSYNEQFF.

V usage is TRBV4-3 and J usage is TRBJ1-6; the D gene is possibly TRBD1 (5 bases). Germline V lookup: CDR1 LGHNA, CDR2 YSLEER. This CDR3 is built from 15 residues. V was clipped by 0 bases and J by 9 bases, with 12 bases between them. CDR3 bases: TGCGCCAGCAGCCAAGACCAAGGGGTACGTTCACCCCTCCACTTT. Protein product: CASSQDQGVRSPLHF.